Shown below are 5 T cell receptor beta chains from a single sample sequenced in a study of Ad26.COV2.S vaccination and SARS-CoV-2 variants. TCRdb's copy holds only in-frame clones and misses some; the assay was immunoSEQ multiplex PCR. The sample lists about 350,000 clones; about 90% were seen once. Sample: peripheral blood, taken after recovery from COVID-19. These receptors all come from a human donor who had recovered from COVID-19.

CDR3 loop: CASSEADDSPLHF. CDR3 nucleotides: TGTGCCAGCAGTGAAGCCGACGATTCACCCCTCCACTTT. The rearrangement uses TRBV6-1 and TRBJ1-6, with unresolved D. Germline CDR1 is MNHNS and CDR2 is SASEGT. The CDR3 length is 13 residues. V was clipped by 0 bases and J by 8 bases, with 5 bases between them.

V and J are TRBV24-1 and TRBJ1-6; perhaps TRBD1 as D (6 bases). The CDR3 is made up of 16 amino acids. V lost 1 base, J lost 7 bases, and 13 bases lay in between. Germline CDR1 KGHDR, CDR2 SFDVKD. The CDR3 DNA reads TGTGCCACCAGTGATTTCAGGACAGCCCTAAATTCACCCCTCCACTTT. The encoded protein is CATSDFRTALNSPLHF.

This sequence joins TRBV11-2 and TRBJ1-3; 8 bases agree with TRBD1. The CDR3 consists of 14 residues. Germline V gene lookup returns CDR1 SGHAT and CDR2 FQNNGV. Trimming removed 5 bases from V and 4 bases from J; junction bases left unmatched: 4. DNA of the CDR3: TGTGCCAGCAGCCCTAGACAGGGGGGAAACACCATATATTTT. Amino acid sequence: CASSPRQGGNTIYF. The full variable domain, with the rest looked up from reference TRBV11-2 and TRBJ1-3, is EAGVAQSPRYKIIEKRQSVAFWCNPISGHATLYWYQQILGQGPKLLIQFQNNGVVDDSQLPKDRFSAERLKGVDSTLKIQPAKLEDSAVYLCASSPRQGGNTIYFGEGSWLTVV.

CDR3 protein: CASSLDPGTRADNEQFF. CDR3 nucleotide sequence: TGTGCCAGCAGCTTAGATCCCGGGACTAGGGCTGACAATGAGCAGTTCTTC. V usage is TRBV11-2 and J usage is TRBJ2-1, with 8 bases identical to TRBD2. V trimming: 0 bases; J trimming: 5 bases; junction bases outside the gene matches: 9. This CDR3 region has 17 residues. The V gene's germline CDR1 is SGHAT and CDR2 FQNNGV.

The genes are TRBV28 and TRBJ2-6, with 7 bases identical to TRBD1. V gave up 3 bases and J gave up 11 bases; unmatched junction bases: 10. Per germline, CDR1 MDHEN and CDR2 SYDVKM. The CDR3 consists of 15 residues. DNA for the CDR3: TGTGCCAGCAGTTTCACAGGGGTCTTGCGGGACGTCCTGACTTTC. It translates to CASSFTGVLRDVLTF.